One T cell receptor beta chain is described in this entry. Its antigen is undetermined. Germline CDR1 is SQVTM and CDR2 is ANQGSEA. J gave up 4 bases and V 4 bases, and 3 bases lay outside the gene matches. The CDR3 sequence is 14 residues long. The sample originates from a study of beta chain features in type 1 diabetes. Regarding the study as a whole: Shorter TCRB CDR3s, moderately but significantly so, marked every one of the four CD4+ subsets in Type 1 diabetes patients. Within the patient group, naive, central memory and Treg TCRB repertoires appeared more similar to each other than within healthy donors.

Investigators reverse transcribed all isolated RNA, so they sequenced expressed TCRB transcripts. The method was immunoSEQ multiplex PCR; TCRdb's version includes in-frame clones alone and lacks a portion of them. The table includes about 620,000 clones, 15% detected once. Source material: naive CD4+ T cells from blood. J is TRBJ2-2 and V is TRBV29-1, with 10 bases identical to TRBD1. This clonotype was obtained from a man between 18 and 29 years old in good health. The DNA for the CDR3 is TGCAGCGTTGGACAGGGGGCGTCCACCGGGGAGCTGTTTTTT. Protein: CSVGQGASTGELFF.